There are many counts of the clone carrying this TCR beta chain. Its antigen is as yet unknown. A single run covered 15-18 subjects with over 180 million TCR-beta sequences. TCRdb independently ran MiXCR on the 5' RACE reads; one entry per CDR3 protein. The sample has about 95,000 distinct CDR3 sequences; 3.5% are singletons. This sample was included in a study of neurological immune-mediated disorders. The CDR3 runs to 18 residues. Per the germline V gene, CDR1 is MDHEN and CDR2 is SYDVKM. Losses at the gene ends were 5 bases for V and 2 bases for J; bases not matched to a gene: 12. The unsorted libraries originated from 2 million PBMCs that had been stored at -80 C. Overall study findings and caveats: No expanded-clone CDR3 amino acid sequence recurred across subjects, suggesting private TCR-beta repertoires. One related-CDR3 cluster, identified by phylogenetic grouping, held the repertoires of 18 of 34 multiple sclerosis patients and was a possible signature.

This clonotype was obtained from a woman aged 18-29 years with multiple sclerosis. Material: PBMCs. This chain joins TRBV28 and TRBJ2-1; 10 bases agree with TRBD2. The CDR3 sequence is CASSPPRLAGDPYNEQFF. Written as DNA, the CDR3 is TGTGCCAGCAGTCCCCCCCGTCTAGCGGGGGACCCCTACAATGAGCAGTTCTTC.